The clone carrying this T cell receptor (beta chain) was seen more than once but under ten times. Its specificity is not known. Data came from immunoSEQ multiplex PCR; TCRdb stores just in-frame clones and leaves some out. Among 15,000 to 20,000 clones listed, 80% to 85% were seen once. V lost 0 bases and J lost 3, with 8 bases in between. Per germline, CDR1 GTSNPN and CDR2 SVGIG (reference sequence). The CDR3 length is 13 residues. This sample was included in a study of somatic mutations in cytotoxic T cells in rheumatoid arthritis. Study overall: Immediately following diagnosis and ahead of any treatment, patient blood (around 28 ml EDTA) was drawn.

Broader study findings: Nobody adjusted the slight TRBV07 underrepresentation in rheumatoid arthritis patients for multiple comparisons. Statistically, CD8+ T-cell clonality was not significantly distinct between individuals with rheumatoid arthritis and age-matched healthy controls. With age, CD8+ clonality increased in rheumatoid arthritis patients, whereas no such increase appeared in healthy controls.

The sequence came from an adult with rheumatoid arthritis. This chain connects TRBV30 to TRBJ1-1; no reliable D call. What was sequenced was CD8+ T cells sorted from blood. CDR3 DNA sequence: TGTGCCTGGAGTGTACGTCTGGACACTGAAGCTTTCTTT. Its protein is CAWSVRLDTEAFF.